Each of the 32 T cell receptor beta chains below was sequenced from the same sample in a study of Graves' ophthalmopathy and Graves' hyperthyroidism. Beta-chain TCR CDR3 regions were amplified from RNA transcripts. A first-round RT-PCR used HTBI primers, followed by a second-round multiplex PCR. Each CDR3 protein gets one entry after TCRdb re-called the multiplex PCR reads with MiXCR. The sample has about 370,000 distinct CDR3 sequences, about a sixth seen once; the top ten hold 2.4%. Material for sequencing was peripheral blood. Every receptor here comes from an adult woman with stable Graves' hyperthyroidism.

This clonotype was detected many times. CDR3 DNA sequence: TGCGCCAGCAGCCAAGTTGGGGGAAGCCAAGAGACCCAGTACTTC. Protein sequence: CASSQVGGSQETQYF. This chain uses TRBV4-1 with TRBJ2-5; D is possibly TRBD1 or TRBD2 (5 bases each). This CDR3 contains 15 residues. V gave up 1 base and J gave up 1 base, with 10 bases separating them. In germline, CDR1 is MGHRA, CDR2 YSYEKL.

The sample holds many counts of this clonotype. J is TRBJ2-5 and V is TRBV28; D perhaps matches TRBD2 (6 bases). The CDR3 contains 14 residues. Germline V gene sequence: CDR1 MDHEN, CDR2 SYDVKM. Trimming took off 3 bases at V and 2 bases at J, with 10 bases between the two ends. CDR3 loop: CASSFRGTQETQYF. The CDR3 region has the DNA TGTGCCAGCAGTTTTAGAGGGACTCAAGAGACCCAGTACTTC. Variable domain in full (rest from reference TRBV28 and TRBJ2-5): DVKVTQSSRYLVKRTGEKVFLECVQDMDHENMFWYRQDPGLGLRLIYFSYDVKMKEKGDIPEGYSVSREKKERFSLILESASTNQTSMYLCASSFRGTQETQYFGPGTRLLVL.

There are many counts of this clonotype. The chain uses TRBV19 and TRBJ1-1, with D perhaps TRBD1 (6 bases). Deletions cut 6 bases from V and 4 bases from J, with 15 bases between. This CDR3 comprises 14 residues. Germline assignment: CDR1 LNHDA and CDR2 SQIVND (reference sequence). In DNA form, the CDR3 reads TGTGCCAGTAGCCCCAGGGGTTCGAGCACTGAAGCTTTCTTT. This codes for CASSPRGSSTEAFF.

There are many counts of this clonotype. The chain combines TRBV7-2 with TRBJ2-3, with D uncertain. The V gene's germline CDR1 is SGHTA and CDR2 FQGNSA. Between the trimmed V and J ends, which lost 3 bases and 4 bases, there was a span of 11 bases. The CDR3 has 14 amino acids. As DNA, the CDR3 is TGTGCCAGCAGCTTGCGTGGCGCAGCAGATACGCAGTATTTT. Translation gives CASSLRGAADTQYF.

The chain couples TRBV12-3 or TRBV12-4 to TRBJ2-7; 7 bases match TRBD2. This CDR3 is 13 amino acids long. V was clipped by 6 bases and J by 5 bases; unmatched bases: 7. CDR3 bases: TGTGCCAGCAGGTTCGGGGGGTTTGACGAGCAGTACTTC. Translating it yields CASRFGGFDEQYF.

This clonotype was detected ten times or more. This CDR3 reads CASSSGVGTGAYEQYF. The CDR3 bases are TGTGCCAGCAGTTCAGGGGTCGGGACAGGTGCCTACGAGCAGTACTTC. V and J are TRBV25-1 and TRBJ2-7; 8 bases match TRBD1. The J segment lost 2 bases and the V segment lost 5 bases, leaving 11 bases of the junction unmatched. The CDR3 extends over 16 amino acids. Germline V gene data show CDR1 as MGHDK and CDR2 as SYGVNS.

This clonotype was detected many times. The V call is TRBV6-1, the J call TRBJ1-1; possible D gene TRBD1, 6 bases. Germline CDR1 and CDR2: MNHNS and SASEGT. The CDR3 totals 12 residues. The V and J ends lost 2 bases and 8 bases respectively, with 9 bases between them. This CDR3 is CASSENREEAFF. CDR3 bases: TGTGCCAGCAGTGAAAACAGGGAAGAAGCTTTCTTT.

The table lists this clonotype with a few counts. The V gene is TRBV6-5, the J gene TRBJ1-1; weak D call: TRBD1 (5 bases). Trimming shortened V by 5 bases and J by 1 base, and 17 bases separated the two germline ends. CDR1 MNHEY and CDR2 SVGAGI come from the germline V gene. The CDR3 sequence is 16 residues long. The CDR3 region is CASSHPGSRANTEAFF. CDR3 sequence (DNA): TGTGCCAGCAGTCACCCAGGGTCTCGGGCGAACACTGAAGCTTTCTTT.

This clonotype was found many times. DNA for the CDR3: TGTGCCAGCAGCTTATTTCAGGTTAACACCGGGGAGCTGTTTTTT. Translating gives CASSLFQVNTGELFF. The chain uses TRBV7-9 and TRBJ2-2, with D unclear. This CDR3 has 15 residues. Deletions cut 2 bases from V and 2 bases from J, with 9 bases between. Germline lookup yields CDR1 SEHNR and CDR2 FQNEAQ (reference sequence). Looking up the rest from reference TRBV7-9 and TRBJ2-2 gives the full variable domain: DTGVSQNPRHKITKRGQNVTFRCDPISEHNRLYWYRQTLGQGPEFLTYFQNEAQLEKSRLLSDRFSAERPKGSFSTLEIQRTEQGDSAMYLCASSLFQVNTGELFFGEGSRLTVL.

Ten or more counts support this clonotype. The chain employs TRBV30 and TRBJ2-7; the match to TRBD2 covers 8 bases. This CDR3 spans 13 amino acids. The V and J ends lost 5 bases and 0 bases, in that order; junction bases with no gene match: 3. Looked up from germline, CDR1 is GTSNPN and CDR2 is SVGIG (reference sequence). For the CDR3, the DNA is TGTGCCTGGCGGGGACTAGACTCCTACGAGCAGTACTTC. Amino acid sequence: CAWRGLDSYEQYF.

This clonotype was detected ten times or more. Being one base from a much bigger clone, this may be a read error. The chain uses TRBV28 and TRBJ2-7; D gene ambiguous. CDR1 and CDR2 (germline): MDHEN, SYDVKM. CDR3 size: 12 residues. This chain's CDR3 is CVSAERYYEQYF. Here the CDR3 DNA reads TGTGTCAGTGCCGAGCGATACTACGAGCAGTACTTC.

This clonotype came up many times. V is TRBV19 and J is TRBJ1-5; TRBD1 matches at 11 bases. The CDR3 length is 16 residues. Germline V gene data show CDR1 as LNHDA and CDR2 as SQIVND (reference sequence). The V segment lost 5 bases and the J segment 4 bases; nucleotides outside the gene matches: 7. This CDR3 reads CASSVSGTGGNQPQHF. Written as DNA, the CDR3 is TGTGCCAGTAGTGTCTCCGGGACAGGGGGAAATCAGCCCCAGCATTTT.

This clonotype was detected only a few times. The V call is TRBV18, the J call TRBJ1-1, with a tentative D call TRBD1 (5 bases). With 8 bases removed from V and 6 bases from J, the gap between germline ends came to 13 bases. Germline CDR1 and CDR2: KGHSH and LQKENI. The CDR3 sequence is 12 residues long. This chain's CDR3 is CASTGLGSEAFF. CDR3 sequence (DNA): TGTGCCAGCACAGGCCTGGGATCTGAAGCTTTCTTT.

Many counts were recorded for this clonotype. This chain connects TRBV29-1 to TRBJ1-2; no definite D call. V was shortened by 6 bases and J by 8 bases, with 10 bases between the two germline ends. CDR1 and CDR2 (germline): SQVTM, ANQGSEA. The CDR3 loop spans 10 amino acids. CDR3 in amino acids: CSVGFGGYTF. CDR3 in DNA: TGCAGCGTCGGTTTCGGCGGCTACACCTTC.

This clonotype has ten or more counts. The chain recombines TRBV12-5 with TRBJ1-1, with unresolved D. This CDR3 comprises 13 residues. V lost 9 bases, J lost 1 base, and 12 bases lay in between. The germline gives CDR1 LGHNT, CDR2 FRNRAP. CDR3 in DNA: TGTGCTAGCCAGGACCTATCGAACACTGAAGCTTTCTTT. Translation gives CASQDLSNTEAFF.

This clonotype was detected only a few times. The chain employs TRBV10-2 and TRBJ2-7, with D tentatively TRBD1 or TRBD2 (5 bases each). CDR1 and CDR2 (germline): WSHSY, SAAADI. V dropped 2 bases and J dropped 0 bases, with 11 bases sitting between them. CDR3 length: 15 residues. DNA for the CDR3: TGCGCCAGCAGTGAGGTCTGGGGGACCTCCTACGAGCAGTACTTC. Translating it yields CASSEVWGTSYEQYF.

This clonotype came up many times. The genes are TRBV28 and TRBJ2-7; D is possibly TRBD2 (6 bases). V was clipped by 5 bases and J by 3 bases, with 14 bases between them. Germline V lookup: CDR1 MDHEN, CDR2 SYDVKM. The CDR3 length is 14 residues. CDR3 sequence: CASSLFGGIYEQYF. CDR3 coding DNA: TGTGCCAGCAGTCTATTTGGAGGGATCTACGAGCAGTACTTC.

This clonotype has ten or more counts. The J gene is TRBJ2-2, the V gene TRBV20-1; 11 positions match TRBD2. This CDR3 contains 18 residues. The V and J ends lost 6 bases and 0 bases, in that order; junction bases with no gene match: 12. Germline-derived CDR1 and CDR2 are DFQATT and SNEGSKA (reference sequence). CDR3 nucleotide sequence: TGCAGTGCAATAGCCCCCGGACTAGCGGGCTCGAACACCGGGGAGCTGTTTTTT. As protein: CSAIAPGLAGSNTGELFF.

This clonotype was counted many times. J is TRBJ2-2 and V is TRBV6-5; 14 nucleotides agree with TRBD2. This CDR3 contains 16 residues. Germline CDR1 and CDR2: MNHEY and SVGAGI. V shed 6 bases, J shed 5 bases, and the junction held 5 bases outside the gene matches. CDR3 amino acids: CASRGLAGARTGELFF. The CDR3 nucleotides are TGTGCCAGCAGGGGACTAGCGGGAGCTCGGACCGGGGAGCTGTTTTTT.

This clonotype was seen repeatedly, ten times or more. The chain is built from TRBV28 and TRBJ2-7; 7 nucleotides agree with TRBD2. The CDR3 is made up of 16 amino acids. The V gene's germline CDR1 is MDHEN and CDR2 SYDVKM. With V trimmed by 4 bases and J by 9 bases, 18 bases remained unmatched. Written as DNA, the CDR3 is TGTGCCAGCAGTTCGACCCCCCTATCGGCGGGAGAGTTGCAGTACTTC. Protein: CASSSTPLSAGELQYF.

This clonotype has at least ten counts. The chain is built from TRBV20-1 and TRBJ2-7, with D possibly TRBD1 on 7 matching bases. V lost 1 base to trimming and J lost 1 base, with 11 bases between them. Germline CDR1 reads DFQATT; CDR2 reads SNEGSKA (reference sequence). This CDR3 has 14 residues. CDR3 sequence reads: CSARGAGGSYEQYF. CDR3 bases: TGCAGTGCTAGAGGTGCAGGGGGGTCCTACGAGCAGTACTTC.

This clonotype was found many times. The gene calls are TRBV29-1 and TRBJ2-2, with a weak D call TRBD1 (6 bases). Germline values: CDR1 SQVTM, CDR2 ANQGSEA. The CDR3 spans 13 residues. Trimming shortened V by 4 bases and J by 2 bases, and 8 bases separated the two germline ends. In DNA form, the CDR3 reads TGCAGCGTTGCAGGGGTCAACACCGGGGAGCTGTTTTTT. As protein: CSVAGVNTGELFF.

This clonotype was seen repeatedly, ten times or more. The rearrangement links TRBV9 to TRBJ2-2; tentatively, D is TRBD2 (6 bases). Per germline, CDR1 SGDLS and CDR2 YYNGEE. This CDR3 region has 16 residues. The V and J ends lost 4 bases and 6 bases respectively, with 19 bases between them. The DNA of the CDR3 is TGTGCCAGCAGCCCACCCCCGGGGGAGATATCCGGGGAGCTGTTTTTT. The encoded protein is CASSPPPGEISGELFF.

The chain recombines TRBV4-2 with TRBJ2-4; possible D gene TRBD1, 5 bases. The CDR3 totals 14 residues. Per germline, CDR1 LGHNA and CDR2 YNFKEQ. V was shortened by 0 bases and J by 8 bases, with 11 bases between the two germline ends. The CDR3 here is CASSQDRGRDIQYF. The CDR3 coding sequence is TGTGCCAGCAGCCAAGATAGGGGCAGGGACATTCAGTACTTC.

Ten or more counts support this clonotype. The gene calls are TRBV12-3 or TRBV12-4 and TRBJ1-3, with D unresolved. V dropped 6 bases and J dropped 7 bases, with 10 bases sitting between them. This CDR3 has 12 residues. The CDR3 protein is CASREGVNTIYF. The DNA of the CDR3 is TGTGCCAGCAGGGAAGGAGTTAACACCATATATTTT.

This clonotype came up many times. Because the CDR3 is missing its conserved closing phenylalanine or tryptophan, this is likely a read error. V gene TRBV6-1 combines with J gene TRBJ2-5, with TRBD1 matching 7 bases. V shed 2 bases, J shed 6 bases, and the junction held 6 bases outside the gene matches. This CDR3 is built from 14 residues. Germline CDR1 is MNHNS and CDR2 is SASEGT. CDR3 DNA: TGTGCCAGCAGTGAACGGACAGGAGGTCAGACCCAGTACTCC. It codes for CASSERTGGQTQYS.

The V call is TRBV14, the J call TRBJ2-7; TRBD1 matches at 8 bases. CDR3 length: 14 residues. The junction had 7 bases not matched to a gene; V was cut back by 6 bases and J by 3 bases. Germline V CDR1 and CDR2: SGHDN, FVKESK. In DNA form, the CDR3 reads TGTGCCAGCAGTGGACAGGGCATTAGCTACGAGCAGTACTTC. Protein: CASSGQGISYEQYF. Complete variable domain (other parts from reference TRBV14 and TRBJ2-7): EAGVTQFPSHSVIEKGQTVTLRCDPISGHDNLYWYRRVMGKEIKFLLHFVKESKQDESGMPNNRFLAERTGGTYSTLKVQPAELEDSGVYFCASSGQGISYEQYFGPGTRLTVT.

This clonotype has a handful of counts. The CDR3 nucleotides are TGTGCCAGCAGCTTAACAGCAGGCAGCTCCTACGAGCAGTACTTC. It codes for CASSLTAGSSYEQYF. The chain employs TRBV7-3 and TRBJ2-7; no reliable D call. Trimming took 0 bases from V and 0 from J, leaving 9 bases between them. The germline gives CDR1 SGHTA, CDR2 FQGTGA. The CDR3 runs to 15 residues.

V gene TRBV7-9 combines with J gene TRBJ2-5, with 7 bases lining up with TRBD2. V shed 4 bases, J shed 4 bases, and the junction held 9 bases outside the gene matches. CDR1 is SEHNR and CDR2 is FQNEAQ in the germline V gene (reference sequence). This CDR3 comprises 15 residues. The CDR3 DNA reads as TGTGCCAGCAGCTCTAGGACTAGGTCTCTAGAGACCCAGTACTTC. Translated, it gives CASSSRTRSLETQYF. The full variable domain, completed using reference TRBV7-9 and TRBJ2-5, is DTGVSQNPRHKITKRGQNVTFRCDPISEHNRLYWYRQTLGQGPEFLTYFQNEAQLEKSRLLSDRFSAERPKGSFSTLEIQRTEQGDSAMYLCASSSRTRSLETQYFGPGTRLLVL.

This clonotype was seen ten or more times. The chain links TRBV28 to TRBJ1-6, with a possible D match to TRBD1 (6 bases). This CDR3 spans 14 amino acids. CDR1 is MDHEN, CDR2 SYDVKM, per germline. V dropped 4 bases and J dropped 6 bases, with 10 bases sitting between them. CDR3 sequence (DNA): TGTGCCAGCAGTTACACAGGGTCTAATTCACCCCTCCACTTT. Its protein product is CASSYTGSNSPLHF.

This chain connects TRBV29-1 to TRBJ2-7, with TRBD2 identical over 10 bases. J gave up 7 bases and V 4 bases, and 7 bases lay outside the gene matches. Germline V gene lookup returns CDR1 SQVTM and CDR2 ANQGSEA. The CDR3 spans 13 residues. The CDR3 protein is CSVGLAGAGEQYF. The CDR3, as DNA: TGCAGCGTTGGGCTAGCGGGAGCGGGAGAGCAGTACTTC.

This clonotype was seen at least ten times. The V gene is TRBV30, the J gene TRBJ1-1; the match to TRBD1 covers 9 bases. CDR1 and CDR2 from the germline V gene are GTSNPN and SVGIG (reference sequence). This CDR3 is 14 amino acids long. With 3 bases clipped from V and 0 bases from J, the junction kept 2 bases outside the gene matches. CDR3 region: CAWRDRGLNTEAFF. The CDR3 region has the DNA TGTGCCTGGAGGGACAGGGGCCTGAACACTGAAGCTTTCTTT.